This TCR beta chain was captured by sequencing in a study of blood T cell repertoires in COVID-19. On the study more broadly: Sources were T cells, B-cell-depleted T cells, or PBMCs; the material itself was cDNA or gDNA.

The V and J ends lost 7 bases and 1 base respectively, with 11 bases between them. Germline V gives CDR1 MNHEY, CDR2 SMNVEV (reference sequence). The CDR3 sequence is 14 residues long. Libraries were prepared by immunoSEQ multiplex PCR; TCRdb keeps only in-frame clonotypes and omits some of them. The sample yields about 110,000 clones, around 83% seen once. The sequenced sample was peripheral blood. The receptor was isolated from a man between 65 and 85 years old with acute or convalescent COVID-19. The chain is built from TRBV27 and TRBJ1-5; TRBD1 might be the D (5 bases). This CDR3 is CASTRAGSNQPQHF. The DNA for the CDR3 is TGTGCCAGCACCAGGGCGGGAAGCAATCAGCCCCAGCATTTT.